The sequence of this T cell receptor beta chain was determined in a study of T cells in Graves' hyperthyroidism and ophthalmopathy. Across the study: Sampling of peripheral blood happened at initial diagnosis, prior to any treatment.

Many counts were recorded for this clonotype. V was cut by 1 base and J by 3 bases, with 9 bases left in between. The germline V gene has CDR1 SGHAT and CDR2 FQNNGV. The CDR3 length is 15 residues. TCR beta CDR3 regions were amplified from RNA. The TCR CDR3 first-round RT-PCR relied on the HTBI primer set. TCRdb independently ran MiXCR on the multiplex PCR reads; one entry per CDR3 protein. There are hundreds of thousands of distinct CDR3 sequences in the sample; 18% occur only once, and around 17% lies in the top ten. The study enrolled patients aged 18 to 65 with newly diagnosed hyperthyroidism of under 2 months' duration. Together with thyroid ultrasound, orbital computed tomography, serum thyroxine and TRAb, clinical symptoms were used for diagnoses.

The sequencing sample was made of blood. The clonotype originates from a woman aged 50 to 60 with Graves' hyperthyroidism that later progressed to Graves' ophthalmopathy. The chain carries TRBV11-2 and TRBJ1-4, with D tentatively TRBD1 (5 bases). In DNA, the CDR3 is TGTGCCAGCAGCTTAGCGGGGGGTGCTAATGAAAAACTGTTTTTT. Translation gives CASSLAGGANEKLFF.